Below, one T cell receptor beta chain is given with its context. The record originates from a study of blood T cell repertoires in COVID-19. Trimming pared 3 bases from V and 2 bases from J, leaving 17 bases between. The CDR3 has 16 amino acids. Germline V gives CDR1 MNHEY, CDR2 SMNVEV (reference sequence). Libraries were prepared by immunoSEQ multiplex PCR; TCRdb keeps only in-frame clonotypes and omits some of them. The sample comprises under 350,000 clones, roughly 90% of which are singletons, and 6% to 7% rests with the top ten. The sequence derives from a woman aged 25 to 39 with COVID-19, enrolled during active disease. J is TRBJ2-7 and V is TRBV27, with D perhaps TRBD1 (6 bases). Sequences were obtained from peripheral blood. This chain's CDR3 is CASSLFGGGLPYEQYF. For the CDR3, the DNA is TGTGCCAGCAGTTTGTTTGGGGGCGGCTTACCCTACGAGCAGTACTTC.